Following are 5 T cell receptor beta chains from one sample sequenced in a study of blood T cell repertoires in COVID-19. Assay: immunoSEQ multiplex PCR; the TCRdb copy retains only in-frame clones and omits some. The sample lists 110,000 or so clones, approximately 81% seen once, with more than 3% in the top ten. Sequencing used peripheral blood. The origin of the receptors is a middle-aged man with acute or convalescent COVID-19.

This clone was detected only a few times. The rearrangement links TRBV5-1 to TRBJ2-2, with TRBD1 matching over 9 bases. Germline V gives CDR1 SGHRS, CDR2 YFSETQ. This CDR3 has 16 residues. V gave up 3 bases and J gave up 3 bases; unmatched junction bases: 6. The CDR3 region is CASSSPGTGYTGELFF. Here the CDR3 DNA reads TGCGCCAGCAGCTCCCCCGGGACAGGGTACACCGGGGAGCTGTTTTTT.

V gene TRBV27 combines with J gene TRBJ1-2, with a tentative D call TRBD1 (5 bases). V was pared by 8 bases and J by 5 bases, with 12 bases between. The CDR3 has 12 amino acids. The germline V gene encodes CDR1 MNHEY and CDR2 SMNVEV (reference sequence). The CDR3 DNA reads TGTGCCAGCGGGAGGGGTGGGTATGGCTACACCTTC. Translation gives CASGRGGYGYTF.

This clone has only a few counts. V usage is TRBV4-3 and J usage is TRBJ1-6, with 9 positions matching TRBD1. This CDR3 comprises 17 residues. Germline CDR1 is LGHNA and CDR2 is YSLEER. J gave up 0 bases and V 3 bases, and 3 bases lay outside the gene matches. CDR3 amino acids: CASSHLTGGSYNSPLHF. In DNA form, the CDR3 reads TGCGCCAGCAGCCACCTGACAGGGGGCTCCTATAATTCACCCCTCCACTTT.

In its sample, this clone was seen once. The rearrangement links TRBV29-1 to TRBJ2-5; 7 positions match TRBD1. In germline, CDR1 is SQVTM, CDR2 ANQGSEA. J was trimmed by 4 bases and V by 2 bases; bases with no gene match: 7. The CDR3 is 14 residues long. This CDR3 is CSVEQGVRVETQYF. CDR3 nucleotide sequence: TGCAGCGTTGAACAGGGGGTGCGGGTAGAGACCCAGTACTTC.

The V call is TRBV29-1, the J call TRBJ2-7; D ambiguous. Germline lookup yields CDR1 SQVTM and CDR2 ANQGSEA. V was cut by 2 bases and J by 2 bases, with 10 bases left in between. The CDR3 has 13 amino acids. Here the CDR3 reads CSVELTRTYEQYF. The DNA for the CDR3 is TGCAGCGTTGAACTGACAAGAACCTACGAGCAGTACTTC.